This TCR beta chain came from a study of blood T cell repertoires in COVID-19. Study overall: The cDNA or gDNA used as material had been derived from T cells, B-cell-depleted T cells, or PBMCs.

This CDR3 is built from 14 residues. The V gene end was trimmed by 7 bases and the J gene end by 9 bases; junction bases not matched to a gene: 11. Germline loops: CDR1 KGHSH, CDR2 LQKENI. Original data processing: It was from reference gene primer amplification that nucleated cell counts were estimated. Using immunoSEQ multiplex PCR, the repertoire was profiled, and TCRdb retains in-frame clones only, with some absent. V, J and clone size are taken as reported in that table, and D and trimming were inferred from the DNA itself. The table lists about 360,000 clones, approximately 86% of them singletons, with under 8.5% in the top ten. The Seattle patients, enrolled during active infection, were followed longitudinally.

The sequenced sample consisted of peripheral blood. The chain recombines TRBV18 with TRBJ1-3; 8 bases map to TRBD1. The TCR originated in an older woman with COVID-19, enrolled during active disease. The CDR3 sequence: CASFRSGGSGTIYF. The CDR3 DNA is TGTGCCAGCTTTCGCTCAGGGGGCTCTGGCACCATATATTTT.